Reported below is one TCR beta chain. Antigen unknown. Libraries were prepared by immunoSEQ multiplex PCR; TCRdb keeps only in-frame clonotypes and omits some of them. This repertoire shows fewer than 35,000 clones, around 74% found once; its top ten account for more than 13%. This sample was included in a study of vaccination effects on CD4 cells after COVID-19. Following culture for about ten days, CD4+ T cells were isolated. Two doses of either BNT162b2 or mRNA-1273 were given to each participant. Deletions cut 4 bases from V and 1 base from J, with 11 bases between. The CDR3 has 16 amino acids. Per the germline V gene, CDR1 is MNHEY and CDR2 is SVGAGI.

Here the sequenced sample was CD4+ T cells from PBMCs cultured without peptide, taken after COVID-19 vaccination. The source of this sequence is a human donor who received a COVID-19 vaccine. This chain joins TRBV6-5 and TRBJ1-6; possible D gene TRBD1, 6 bases. CDR3 region: CASSWRGESYNSPLHF. CDR3 nucleotide sequence: TGTGCCAGCAGTTGGAGGGGGGAGTCCTATAATTCACCCCTCCACTTT.